What follows is one T cell receptor beta chain and its context. The specificity of this receptor is unknown. No base quality information exists; no much larger clone differs at one position. The sample's time point label, in plain terms: healthy volunteer bleed at 2 weeks. Total RNA was isolated from unfractionated whole blood collected in Tempus Blood RNA tubes. As TCR sequencing controls, roughly five healthy volunteers were used, with blood taken at day 0, 2 weeks and 6 weeks. V was cut back by 1 base and J by 4 bases, leaving a gap of 6 bases between them. Reading from cysteine to phenylalanine, the CDR3 counts 13 amino acids. Only the CDR3 region is kept as DNA, spanning 39 bases read in frame from base 1. Reading the germline V gene gives CDR1 SGHTA and CDR2 FQGNSA. This sample is drawn from a study of human T cells and chemical hapten exposure (dated by TCRdb to the early 2020s). General notes on the study: Libraries were pooled for sequencing, and variation in per-sample TCR yields was attributed mainly to small differences in library volumes within the pool. The study tracked peripheral blood TCR repertoire changes in vivo during primary and secondary sensitization to the hapten diphenylcyclopropenone (DPC) in alopecia patients. Each blood RNA sample was used to sequence both TCR alpha and TCR beta chains.

Receptor amplification or capture employed RACE. TCRdb shows the sequencer as NextSeq 500. During library preparation, unique molecular identifiers were attached to individual cDNA molecules so that TCRs could be counted quantitatively and reproducibly. Turning to the authors' computational methods: Samples had a median of roughly 87,000 TCRs, with a range from about 23,224 to 750,000. V, J and CDR3 annotation of the TCR reads was performed with the Decombinator software suite. Every sample was subsampled to the same number of TCRs (28,000) for the PS versus PT1 abundance plots. TCRs were defined as expanded if absent before sensitization and observed at least eight times at the 2-week time point. Clones were called with MiXCR by TCRdb after fastp trimmed the public reads at Q25, and only in-frame beta chains were retained. Every distinct CDR3 protein forms one entry, paired with its most common genes and DNA. TCRdb, not the original authors, processed these V and J calls. A total of 130,000 or so distinct CDR3 sequences appear in this sample, approximately 9% of them only once. The ten most abundant clones make up under 2% of the sample.

Points the paper makes about the study in general: Repeated subsampling changed both the strength of the expansion versus patch-test correlation and the threshold at which that correlation became significant. DPC sensitization did not change how many TCRs were above 1 in 1000 frequency, and no evidence was found of alterations in global repertoire structure.

This TCR was sampled from a male donor in good health. Some clones in this sample may be carry-over from other donors' samples. The specimen sequenced was whole blood. Recombination joined TRBV7-2 with TRBJ2-3, with the D gene not confidently named. The CDR3 region: CASSLEAADTQYF. The bases read TGTGCCAGCAGCTTAGAGGCAGCAGATACGCAGTATTTT.